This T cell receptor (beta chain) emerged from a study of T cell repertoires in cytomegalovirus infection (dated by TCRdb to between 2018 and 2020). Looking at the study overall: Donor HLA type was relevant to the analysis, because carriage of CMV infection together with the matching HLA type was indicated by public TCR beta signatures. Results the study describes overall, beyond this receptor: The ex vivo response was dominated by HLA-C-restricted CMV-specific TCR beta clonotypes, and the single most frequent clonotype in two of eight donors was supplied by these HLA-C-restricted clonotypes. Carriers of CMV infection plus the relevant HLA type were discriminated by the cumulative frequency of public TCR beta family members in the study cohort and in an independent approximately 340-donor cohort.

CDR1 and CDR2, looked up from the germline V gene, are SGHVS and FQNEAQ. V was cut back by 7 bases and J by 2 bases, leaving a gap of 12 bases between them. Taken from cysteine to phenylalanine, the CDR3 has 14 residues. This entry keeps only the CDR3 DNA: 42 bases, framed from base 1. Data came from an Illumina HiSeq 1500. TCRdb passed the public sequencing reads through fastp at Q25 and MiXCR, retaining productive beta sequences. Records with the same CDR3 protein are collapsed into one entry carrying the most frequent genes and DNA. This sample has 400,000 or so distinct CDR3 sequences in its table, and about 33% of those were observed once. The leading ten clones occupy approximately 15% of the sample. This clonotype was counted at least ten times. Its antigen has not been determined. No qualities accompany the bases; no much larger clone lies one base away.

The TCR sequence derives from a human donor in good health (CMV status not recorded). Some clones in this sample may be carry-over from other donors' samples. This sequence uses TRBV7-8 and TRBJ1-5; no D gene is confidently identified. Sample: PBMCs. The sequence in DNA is TGTGCCAGCACCCTTTCCCTACGCAATCAGCCCCAGCATTTT. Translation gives CASTLSLRNQPQHF.